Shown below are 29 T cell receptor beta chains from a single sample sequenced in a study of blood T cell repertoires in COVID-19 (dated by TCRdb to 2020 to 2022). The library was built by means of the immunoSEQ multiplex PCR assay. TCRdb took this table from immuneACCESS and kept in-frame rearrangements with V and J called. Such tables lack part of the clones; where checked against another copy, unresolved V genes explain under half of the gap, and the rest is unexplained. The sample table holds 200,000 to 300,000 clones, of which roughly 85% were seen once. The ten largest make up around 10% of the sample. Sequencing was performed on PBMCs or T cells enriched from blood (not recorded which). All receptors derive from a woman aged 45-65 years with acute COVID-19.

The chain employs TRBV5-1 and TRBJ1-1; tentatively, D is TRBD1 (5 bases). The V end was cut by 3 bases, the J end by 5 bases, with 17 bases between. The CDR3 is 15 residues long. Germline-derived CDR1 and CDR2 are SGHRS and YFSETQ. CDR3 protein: CASSSHRFPSTEAFF. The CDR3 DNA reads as TGCGCCAGCAGCTCTCACAGGTTCCCTAGTACTGAAGCTTTCTTT.

The chain's CDR3 is CASSLRGLRTEAFF. The DNA for the CDR3 is TGTGCCAGCAGCCTAAGAGGGCTTCGGACTGAAGCTTTCTTT. The chain has TRBV14 and TRBJ1-1, with D uncertain. Germline lookup yields CDR1 SGHDN and CDR2 FVKESK. The CDR3 covers 14 residues. V dropped 4 bases and J dropped 5 bases, with 14 bases sitting between them.

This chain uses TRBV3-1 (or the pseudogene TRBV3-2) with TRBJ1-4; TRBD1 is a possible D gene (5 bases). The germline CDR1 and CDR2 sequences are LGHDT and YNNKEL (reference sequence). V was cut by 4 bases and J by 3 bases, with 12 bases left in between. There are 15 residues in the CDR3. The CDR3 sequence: CASSPGSRSNEKLFF. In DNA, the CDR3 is TGTGCCAGCAGCCCAGGGTCTCGGTCTAATGAAAAACTGTTTTTT.

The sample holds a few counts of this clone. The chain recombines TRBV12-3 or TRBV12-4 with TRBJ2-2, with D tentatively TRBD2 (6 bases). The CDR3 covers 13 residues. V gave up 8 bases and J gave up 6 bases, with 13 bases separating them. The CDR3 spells CASSIGGAGELFF. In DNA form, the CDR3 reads TGTGCCAGCTCGATCGGCGGGGCCGGGGAGCTGTTTTTT.

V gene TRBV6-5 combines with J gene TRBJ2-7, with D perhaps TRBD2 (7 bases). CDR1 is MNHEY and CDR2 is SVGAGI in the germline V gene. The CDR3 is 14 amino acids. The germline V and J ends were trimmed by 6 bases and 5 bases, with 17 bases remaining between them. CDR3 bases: TGTGCCAGCAGCTGGGAGGGGGGGGACCACGAGCAGTACTTC. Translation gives CASSWEGGDHEQYF.

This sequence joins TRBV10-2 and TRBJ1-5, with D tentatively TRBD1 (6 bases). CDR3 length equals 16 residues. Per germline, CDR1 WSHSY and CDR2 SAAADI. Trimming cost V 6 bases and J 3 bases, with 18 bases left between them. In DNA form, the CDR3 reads TGCGCCAGCAGAGACGAACCGGGACACTACAATCAGCCCCAGCATTTT. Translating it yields CASRDEPGHYNQPQHF.

The CDR3 here is CASSSGTSTDTQYF. CDR3 nucleotides: TGTGCCAGCAGCTCCGGGACAAGCACAGATACGCAGTATTTT. The chain uses TRBV7-3 and TRBJ2-3; a weak D match, TRBD1 (6 bases). V was shortened by 4 bases and J by 0 bases, with 8 bases between the two germline ends. There are 14 residues in the CDR3. Germline assignment: CDR1 SGHTA and CDR2 FQGTGA. Drawing the rest from reference TRBV7-3 and TRBJ2-3, the complete variable domain is GAGVSQTPSNKVTEKGKYVELRCDPISGHTALYWYRQSLGQGPEFLIYFQGTGAADDSGLPNDRFFAVRPEGSVSTLKIQRTERGDSAVYLCASSSGTSTDTQYFGPGTRLTVL.

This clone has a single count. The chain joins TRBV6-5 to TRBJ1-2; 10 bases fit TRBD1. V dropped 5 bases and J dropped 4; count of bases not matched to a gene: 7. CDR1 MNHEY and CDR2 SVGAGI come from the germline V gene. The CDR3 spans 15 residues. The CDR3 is CASSQKGQGIYGYTF. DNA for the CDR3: TGTGCCAGCAGTCAAAAGGGACAGGGGATCTATGGCTACACCTTC.

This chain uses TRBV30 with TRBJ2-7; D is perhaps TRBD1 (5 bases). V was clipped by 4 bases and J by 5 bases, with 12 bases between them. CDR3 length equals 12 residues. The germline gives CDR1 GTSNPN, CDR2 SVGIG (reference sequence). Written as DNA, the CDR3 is TGTGCCTGGAAAGGGGTTTTCGACGAGCAGTACTTC. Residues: CAWKGVFDEQYF.

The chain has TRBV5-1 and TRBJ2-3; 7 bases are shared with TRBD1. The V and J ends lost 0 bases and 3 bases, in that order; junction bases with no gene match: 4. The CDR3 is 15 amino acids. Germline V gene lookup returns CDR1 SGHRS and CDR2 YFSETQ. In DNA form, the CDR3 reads TGCGCCAGCAGCTTGGAGGGGGCTGGGACAGATACGCAGTATTTT. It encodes CASSLEGAGTDTQYF.

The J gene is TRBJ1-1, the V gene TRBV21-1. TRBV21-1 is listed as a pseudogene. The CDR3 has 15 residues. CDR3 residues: CASSKERRDVLEAFF. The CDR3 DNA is TGTGCCAGCAGCAAAGAACGGAGGGACGTGTTAGAAGCTTTCTTT.

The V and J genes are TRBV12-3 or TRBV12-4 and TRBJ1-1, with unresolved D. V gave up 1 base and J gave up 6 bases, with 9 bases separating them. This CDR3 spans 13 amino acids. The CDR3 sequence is CASSLGPGAEAFF. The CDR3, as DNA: TGTGCCAGCAGTTTAGGACCAGGCGCTGAAGCTTTCTTT.

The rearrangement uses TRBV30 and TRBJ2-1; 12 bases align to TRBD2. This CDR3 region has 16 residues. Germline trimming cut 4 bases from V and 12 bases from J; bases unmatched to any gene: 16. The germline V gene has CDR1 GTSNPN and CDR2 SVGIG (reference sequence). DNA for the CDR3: TGTGCCTGGACTCCCCACGCTCTAGCGGGGGGGCTGGGGCAGTTCTTC. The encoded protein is CAWTPHALAGGLGQFF.

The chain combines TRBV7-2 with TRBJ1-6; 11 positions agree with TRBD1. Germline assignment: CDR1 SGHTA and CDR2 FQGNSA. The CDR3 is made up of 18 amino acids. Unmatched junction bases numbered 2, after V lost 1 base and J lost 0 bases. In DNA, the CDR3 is TGTGCCAGCAGCTTAGGGGACAGGGGGAGCTCCTATAATTCACCCCTCCACTTT. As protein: CASSLGDRGSSYNSPLHF. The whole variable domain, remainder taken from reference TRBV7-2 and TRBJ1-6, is GAGVSQSPSNKVTEKGKDVELRCDPISGHTALYWYRQSLGQGLEFLIYFQGNSAPDKSGLPSDRFSAERTGGSVSTLTIQRTQQEDSAVYLCASSLGDRGSSYNSPLHFGNGTRLTVT.

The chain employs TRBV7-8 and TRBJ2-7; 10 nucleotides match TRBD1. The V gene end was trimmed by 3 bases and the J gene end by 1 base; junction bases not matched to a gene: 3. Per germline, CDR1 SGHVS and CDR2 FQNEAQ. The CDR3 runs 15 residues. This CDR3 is CASSFGTGASYEQYF. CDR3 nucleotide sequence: TGTGCCAGCAGCTTCGGGACAGGGGCTTCCTACGAGCAGTACTTC.

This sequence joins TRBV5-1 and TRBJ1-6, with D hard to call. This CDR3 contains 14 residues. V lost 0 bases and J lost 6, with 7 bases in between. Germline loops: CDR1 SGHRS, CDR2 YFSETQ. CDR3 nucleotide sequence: TGCGCCAGCAGCTTGGCCAGGATTAATTCACCCCTCCACTTT. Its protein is CASSLARINSPLHF.

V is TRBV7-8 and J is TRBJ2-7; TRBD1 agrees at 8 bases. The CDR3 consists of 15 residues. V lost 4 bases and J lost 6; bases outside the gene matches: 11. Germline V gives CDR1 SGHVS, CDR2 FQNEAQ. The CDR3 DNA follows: TGTGCCAGCAGCTACGGGACAGGTGGAGTCTTCGAGCAGTACTTC. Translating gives CASSYGTGGVFEQYF. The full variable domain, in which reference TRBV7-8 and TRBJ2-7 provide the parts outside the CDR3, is GAGVSQSPRYKVAKRGQDVALRCDPISGHVSLFWYQQALGQGPEFLTYFQNEAQLDKSGLPSDRFFAERPEGSVSTLKIQRTQQEDSAVYLCASSYGTGGVFEQYFGPGTRLTVT.

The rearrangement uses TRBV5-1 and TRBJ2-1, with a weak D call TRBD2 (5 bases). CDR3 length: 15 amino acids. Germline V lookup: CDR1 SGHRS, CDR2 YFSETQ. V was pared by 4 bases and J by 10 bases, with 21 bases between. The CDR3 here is CASSPDQSRGREQFF. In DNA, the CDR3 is TGCGCCAGCAGCCCGGACCAGTCCCGGGGAAGGGAGCAGTTCTTC.

Here the CDR3 DNA reads TGTGCCTGGAGCAGGGGAAAGGGCAATCAGCCCCAGCATTTT. It codes for CAWSRGKGNQPQHF. The rearrangement uses TRBV30 and TRBJ1-5; D is possibly TRBD1 (6 bases). This CDR3 has 14 amino acids. Trimming shortened V by 3 bases and J by 2 bases, and 11 bases separated the two germline ends. Germline V gene lookup returns CDR1 GTSNPN and CDR2 SVGIG (reference sequence).

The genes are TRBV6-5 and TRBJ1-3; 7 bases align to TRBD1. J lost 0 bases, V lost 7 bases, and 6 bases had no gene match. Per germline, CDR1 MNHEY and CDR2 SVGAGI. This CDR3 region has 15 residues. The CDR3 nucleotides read TGTGCCAGCACCGGGACAGCTAACTCTGGAAACACCATATATTTT. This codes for CASTGTANSGNTIYF.

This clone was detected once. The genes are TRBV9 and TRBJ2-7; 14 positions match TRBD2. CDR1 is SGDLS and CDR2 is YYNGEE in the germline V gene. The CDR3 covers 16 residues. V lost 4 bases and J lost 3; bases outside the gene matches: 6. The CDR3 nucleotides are TGTGCCAGCAGCCCCAGAGGACTAGCGGGGGGCTACGAGCAGTACTTC. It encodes CASSPRGLAGGYEQYF. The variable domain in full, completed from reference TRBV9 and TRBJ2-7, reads DSGVTQTPKHLITATGQRVTLRCSPRSGDLSVYWYQQSLDQGLQFLIQYYNGEERAKGNILERFSAQQFPDLHSELNLSSLELGDSALYFCASSPRGLAGGYEQYFGPGTRLTVT.

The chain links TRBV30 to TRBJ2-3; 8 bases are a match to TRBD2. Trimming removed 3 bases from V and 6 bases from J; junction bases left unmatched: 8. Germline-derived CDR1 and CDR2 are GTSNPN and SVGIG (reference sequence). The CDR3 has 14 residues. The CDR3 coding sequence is TGTGCCTGGAGGCGTCGGGGGGGATACGATACGCAGTATTTT. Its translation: CAWRRRGGYDTQYF.

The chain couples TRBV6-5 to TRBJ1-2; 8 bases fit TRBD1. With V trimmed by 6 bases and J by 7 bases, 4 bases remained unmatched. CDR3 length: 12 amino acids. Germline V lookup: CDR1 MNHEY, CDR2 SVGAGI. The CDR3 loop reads CASRTGDRGYTF. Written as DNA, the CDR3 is TGTGCCAGCAGGACAGGGGATCGTGGCTACACCTTC.

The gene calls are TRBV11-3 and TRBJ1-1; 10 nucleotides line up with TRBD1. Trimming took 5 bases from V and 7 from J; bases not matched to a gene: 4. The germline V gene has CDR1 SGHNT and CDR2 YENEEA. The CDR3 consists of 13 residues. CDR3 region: CASSMDRGNEAFF. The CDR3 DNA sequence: TGTGCCAGCAGCATGGACAGGGGGAATGAAGCTTTCTTT.

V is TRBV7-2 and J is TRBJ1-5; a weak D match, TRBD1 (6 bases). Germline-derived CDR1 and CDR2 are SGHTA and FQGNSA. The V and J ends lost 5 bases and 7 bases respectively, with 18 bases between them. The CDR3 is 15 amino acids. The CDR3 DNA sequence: TGTGCCAGCAGCCTGGGGGCCGGGGCGGAGCAGCCCCAGCATTTT. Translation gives CASSLGAGAEQPQHF.

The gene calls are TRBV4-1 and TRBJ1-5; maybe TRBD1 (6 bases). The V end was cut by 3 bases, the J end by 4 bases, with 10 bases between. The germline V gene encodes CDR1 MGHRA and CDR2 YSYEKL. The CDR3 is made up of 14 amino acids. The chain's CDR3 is CASSQHQGNQPQHF. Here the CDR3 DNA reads TGCGCCAGCAGCCAGCACCAGGGGAATCAGCCCCAGCATTTT.

The chain's CDR3 is CASSQITGLRQPQHF. CDR3 bases: TGTGCCAGCAGCCAGATTACAGGGTTGCGGCAGCCCCAGCATTTT. The genes are TRBV4-2 and TRBJ1-5; weak D call: TRBD1 (6 bases). Trimming removed 3 bases from V and 7 bases from J, with 16 bases in between. CDR3 length: 15 amino acids. CDR1 is LGHNA, CDR2 YNFKEQ, per germline.

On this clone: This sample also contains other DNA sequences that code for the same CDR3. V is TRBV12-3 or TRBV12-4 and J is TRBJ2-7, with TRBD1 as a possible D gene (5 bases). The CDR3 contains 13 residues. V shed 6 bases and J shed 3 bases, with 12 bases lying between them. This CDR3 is CASSLGQGYEQYF. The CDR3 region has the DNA TGTGCCAGCAGCCTCGGACAAGGCTACGAGCAGTACTTC.

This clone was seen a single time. CDR3 loop: CASSSGQAGLSGNTIYF. In DNA, the CDR3 is TGTGCCAGCAGCTCGGGACAGGCCGGACTCTCTGGAAACACCATATATTTT. The gene calls are TRBV5-6 and TRBJ1-3; TRBD1 aligns across 8 bases. V shed 3 bases and J 0 bases; nucleotides not matched to a gene: 8. The CDR3 has 17 residues. Germline CDR1 is SGHDT and CDR2 is YYEEEE.